Given below is one T cell receptor beta chain in context. The entry originates in a study of blood T cell repertoires in COVID-19. The CDR3 loop spans 11 amino acids. CDR1 is MNHEY and CDR2 is SMNVEV in the germline V gene (reference sequence). Trimming left V 3 bases short and J 7 bases short, with 7 bases between. The repertoire was sequenced with immunoSEQ multiplex PCR; TCRdb's copy has only in-frame clones and lacks some. The sample shows 150,000 to 200,000 clones, around four fifths of them seen only once. The Seattle patients joined while their infection was active and were tracked longitudinally afterward.

The chain links TRBV27 to TRBJ2-7; D unclear. Sample: peripheral blood. The sequence was obtained from a woman in her seventies with COVID-19, enrolled during active disease. The CDR3 sequence is CASSFLMEQYF. Here the CDR3 DNA reads TGTGCCAGCAGTTTTCTTATGGAGCAGTACTTC.